Detailed here is one TCR beta chain. This sample was taken from a study of blood T cell repertoires in COVID-19. For the study at large: T cells, B-cell-depleted T cells, or PBMCs supplied cDNA or gDNA.

The V gene's germline CDR1 is KGHSH and CDR2 LQKENI. V shed 2 bases and J 5 bases; nucleotides not matched to a gene: 8. The CDR3 is 15 residues long. Method: immunoSEQ multiplex PCR; TCRdb's copy keeps in-frame clones and lacks some. The top ten hold about 15% of the sample, which has 100,000 to 150,000 clones, about 88% seen once. The V and J genes are TRBV18 and TRBJ1-1; 7 bases are shared with TRBD1. Sequencing was carried out using peripheral blood. The TCR comes from an elderly woman with acute or convalescent COVID-19. The CDR3 sequence is CASSPEGTDSTEAFF. The CDR3 coding sequence is TGTGCCAGCTCACCAGAGGGGACAGATAGTACTGAAGCTTTCTTT.